The 5 T cell receptor beta chains in this list originate from one sample, sequenced in a study of OX40 agonist ivuxolimab in advanced cancers. The assay was immunoSEQ multiplex PCR, and TCRdb's table has in-frame clones only and misses some. The sample lists about 77,000 clones, 90% seen once, with less than 2% in the top ten. The sequencing used CD4+ or CD8+ T cells sorted from blood, collected in a trial of the OX40 agonist ivuxolimab. These receptors came from an adult with an advanced solid tumor such as melanoma, head and neck, liver or kidney cancer.

V and J are TRBV11-3 and TRBJ2-7; D gene ambiguous. Germline CDR1 SGHNT, CDR2 YENEEA. V gave up 6 bases and J gave up 2 bases, with 11 bases separating them. CDR3 length equals 13 residues. The CDR3 sequence: CASSSYRTYEQYF. The CDR3 nucleotides are TGTGCCAGCAGTTCCTATCGAACCTACGAGCAGTACTTC.

The chain joins TRBV6-1 to TRBJ2-7, with 8 bases that match TRBD2. V dropped 5 bases and J dropped 3; count of bases not matched to a gene: 9. The germline V gene encodes CDR1 MNHNS and CDR2 SASEGT. CDR3 size: 15 residues. CDR3 region: CASSSVAGGLYEQYF. In nucleotides, the CDR3 is TGTGCCAGCAGTTCCGTCGCGGGAGGACTCTACGAGCAGTACTTC.

This chain uses TRBV5-5 with TRBJ2-1, with a possible D match to TRBD1 (8 bases). Trimming cost V 2 bases and J 7 bases, with 13 bases left between them. CDR1 is SGHKS and CDR2 is YYEKEE in the germline V gene (reference sequence). The CDR3 length is 14 residues. In nucleotides, the CDR3 is TGTGCCAGCAGCTTACAGGGGGGGTCAAATGAGCAGTTCTTC. It codes for CASSLQGGSNEQFF.

The rearrangement uses TRBV2 and TRBJ2-7, with TRBD1 identical over 12 bases. The V gene end was trimmed by 5 bases and the J gene end by 7 bases; junction bases not matched to a gene: 21. The CDR3 runs 19 residues. The V gene's germline CDR1 is SNHLY and CDR2 FYNNEI. The CDR3 loop reads CASSSSRDRGLAGVGEQYF. In DNA form, the CDR3 reads TGTGCCAGCAGTTCCTCTAGGGACAGGGGGCTAGCGGGAGTGGGAGAGCAGTACTTC.

With respect to this clone: Within the sample, other DNA sequences also encode this same CDR3. The V and J genes are TRBV7-8 and TRBJ2-1, with 11 bases matching TRBD1. Germline CDR1 reads SGHVS; CDR2 reads FQNEAQ. The J segment lost 6 bases and the V segment lost 5 bases, leaving 9 bases of the junction unmatched. CDR3 length: 16 amino acids. The CDR3 region has the DNA TGTGCCAGCAGCCACCCTCGGACAGGGGGCGGCAATGAGCAGTTCTTC. It encodes CASSHPRTGGGNEQFF.